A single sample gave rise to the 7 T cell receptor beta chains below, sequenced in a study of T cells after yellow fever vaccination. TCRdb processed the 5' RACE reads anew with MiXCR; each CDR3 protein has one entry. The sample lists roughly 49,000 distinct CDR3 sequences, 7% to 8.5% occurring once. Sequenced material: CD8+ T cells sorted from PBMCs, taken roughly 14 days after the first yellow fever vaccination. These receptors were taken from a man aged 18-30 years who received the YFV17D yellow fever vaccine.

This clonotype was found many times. As DNA, the CDR3 is TGTGCCAGCAGGGGTATAGCGGCCGGAGAGACCCAGTACTTC. Translated, it gives CASRGIAAGETQYF. This chain links TRBV4-2 with TRBJ2-5, with a weak D call TRBD2 (6 bases). CDR1 and CDR2 (germline): LGHNA, YNFKEQ. V was clipped by 6 bases and J by 4 bases, with 15 bases between them. The CDR3 covers 14 residues.

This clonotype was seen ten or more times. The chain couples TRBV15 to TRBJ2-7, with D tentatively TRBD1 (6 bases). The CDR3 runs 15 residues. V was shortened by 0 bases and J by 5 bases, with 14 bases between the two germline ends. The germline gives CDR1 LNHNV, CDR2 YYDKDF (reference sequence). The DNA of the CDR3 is TGTGCCACCAGCAGAGATAAAACAGGGATTAACGAGCAGTACGTC. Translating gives CATSRDKTGINEQYV.

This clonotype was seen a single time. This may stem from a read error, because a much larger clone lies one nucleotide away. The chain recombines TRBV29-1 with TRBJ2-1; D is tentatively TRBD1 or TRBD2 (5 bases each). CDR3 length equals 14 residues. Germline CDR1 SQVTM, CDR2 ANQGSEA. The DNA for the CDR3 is TGCAGCGTGGAAGGGGTTCGGGGCTATAATGAGCAGTTCTTC. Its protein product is CSVEGVRGYNEQFF.

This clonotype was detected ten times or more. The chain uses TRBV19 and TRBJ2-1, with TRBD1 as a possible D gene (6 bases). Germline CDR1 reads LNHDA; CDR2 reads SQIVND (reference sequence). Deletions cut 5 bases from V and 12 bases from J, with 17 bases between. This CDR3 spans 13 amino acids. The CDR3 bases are TGTGCCAGTAGTGTCGGGACACTACTTACGCAGTTCTTC. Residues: CASSVGTLLTQFF.

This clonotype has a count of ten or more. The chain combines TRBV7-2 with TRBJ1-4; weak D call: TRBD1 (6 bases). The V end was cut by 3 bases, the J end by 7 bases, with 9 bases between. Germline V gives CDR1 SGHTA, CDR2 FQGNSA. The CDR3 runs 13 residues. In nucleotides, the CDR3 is TGTGCCAGCAGCTTTGGGGGCGTTGAAAAACTGTTTTTT. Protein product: CASSFGGVEKLFF.

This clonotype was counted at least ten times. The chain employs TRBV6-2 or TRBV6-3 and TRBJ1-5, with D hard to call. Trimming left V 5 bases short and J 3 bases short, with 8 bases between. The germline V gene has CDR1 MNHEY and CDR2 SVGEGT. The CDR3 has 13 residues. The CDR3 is CASSAGNNQPQHF. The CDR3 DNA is TGTGCCAGCAGTGCTGGGAACAATCAGCCCCAGCATTTT.

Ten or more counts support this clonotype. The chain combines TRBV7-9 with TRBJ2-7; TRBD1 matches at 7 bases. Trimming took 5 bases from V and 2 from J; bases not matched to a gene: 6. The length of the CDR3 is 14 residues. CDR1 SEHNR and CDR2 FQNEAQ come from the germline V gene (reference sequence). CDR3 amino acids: CASSPRDSTYEQYF. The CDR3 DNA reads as TGTGCCAGCAGCCCCCGGGACAGTACCTACGAGCAGTACTTC.